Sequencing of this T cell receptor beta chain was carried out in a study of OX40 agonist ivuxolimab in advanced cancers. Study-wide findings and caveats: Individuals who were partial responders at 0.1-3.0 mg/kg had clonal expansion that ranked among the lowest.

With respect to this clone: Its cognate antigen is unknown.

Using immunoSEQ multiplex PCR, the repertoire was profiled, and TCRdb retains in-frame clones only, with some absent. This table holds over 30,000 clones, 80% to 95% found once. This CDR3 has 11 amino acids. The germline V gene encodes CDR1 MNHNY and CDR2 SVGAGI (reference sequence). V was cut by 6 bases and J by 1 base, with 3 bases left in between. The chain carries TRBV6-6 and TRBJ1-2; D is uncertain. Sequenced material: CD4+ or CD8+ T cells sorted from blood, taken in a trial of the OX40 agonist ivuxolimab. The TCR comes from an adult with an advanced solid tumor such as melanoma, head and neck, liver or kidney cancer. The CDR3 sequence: CASSHNYGYTF. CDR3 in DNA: TGTGCCAGCAGCCATAACTATGGCTACACCTTC.